Shown below are 14 T cell receptor beta chains from a single sample sequenced in a study of cytomegalovirus exposure and HLA in healthy donors. The primer mix had 60 Vbeta and 13 Jbeta primers. Repertoires were generated with immunoSEQ multiplex PCR, while TCRdb's copy carries only in-frame clones and drops some. The sample includes 210,000 or so clones, 70% to 85% seen only once; the top ten take 0.58%. The sequenced sample consisted of PBMCs. The receptors stem from a woman in her thirties or forties in good health and CMV-seronegative.

On this clone: This sample includes further DNA sequences coding for the same CDR3. The V gene is TRBV19, the J gene TRBJ2-5; D is undetermined. The tail of the sequence fits TRBJ2-7 better, so the J call may be wrong. CDR1 and CDR2 from the germline V gene are LNHDA and SQIVND (reference sequence). The CDR3 covers 14 residues. CDR3 region: CASSPQSSSYEQYF. Written as DNA, the CDR3 is TGTGCCAGTAGTCCGCAATCTTCCTCCTACGAGCAGTACTTC.

The V and J genes are TRBV5-6 and TRBJ1-5, with D unresolved. Germline assignment: CDR1 SGHDT and CDR2 YYEEEE. The CDR3 loop spans 14 amino acids. Trimming cost V 7 bases and J 1 base, with 12 bases left between them. CDR3 sequence (DNA): TGTGCCAGCTCAGTGGGCGGGAGCAATCAGCCCCAGCATTTT. Translated: CASSVGGSNQPQHF.

The J gene is TRBJ1-1, the V gene TRBV5-1; TRBD1 might be the D (6 bases). Per germline, CDR1 SGHRS and CDR2 YFSETQ. This CDR3 has 14 residues. V was pared by 4 bases and J by 1 base, with 11 bases between. The CDR3 reads CASSVDSRNTEAFF. The CDR3 DNA is TGCGCCAGCAGCGTGGACAGTCGGAACACTGAAGCTTTCTTT.

This chain links TRBV28 with TRBJ1-4; 11 positions match TRBD1. The CDR3 is 13 residues long. J gave up 7 bases and V 6 bases, and 1 base lay outside the gene matches. Germline lookup yields CDR1 MDHEN and CDR2 SYDVKM. CDR3 sequence reads: CASRDRGLEKLFF. Here the CDR3 DNA reads TGTGCCAGCAGGGACAGGGGGCTTGAAAAACTGTTTTTT.

The chain couples TRBV5-4 to TRBJ1-1, with TRBD1 matching 7 bases. J gave up 0 bases and V 3 bases, and 8 bases lay outside the gene matches. The length of the CDR3 is 16 residues. Germline CDR1 is SGHNT and CDR2 is YYREEE (reference sequence). The CDR3 bases are TGTGCCAGCAGCTCACCAAAGGGGGCGATGAACACTGAAGCTTTCTTT. Encoded protein: CASSSPKGAMNTEAFF.

In the case of this clone: The sample has other DNA sequences that encode this CDR3 too. V is TRBV5-1 and J is TRBJ1-1; possibly TRBD1 for D (5 bases). The ends were cut back, 4 bases at V and 4 bases at J, with 20 bases in the middle. Germline assignment: CDR1 SGHRS and CDR2 YFSETQ. This CDR3 comprises 16 residues. The CDR3 spells CASSLTPGRESTEAFF. In nucleotides, the CDR3 is TGCGCCAGCAGCCTAACCCCGGGGCGGGAGAGCACTGAAGCTTTCTTT.

This chain links TRBV5-6 with TRBJ2-7, with 9 bases fitting TRBD2. The CDR3 is 15 residues long. The V and J ends lost 3 bases and 2 bases, in that order; junction bases with no gene match: 6. Germline assignment: CDR1 SGHDT and CDR2 YYEEEE. The chain's CDR3 is CASSWESGGTYEQYF. As DNA, the CDR3 is TGTGCCAGCAGCTGGGAGAGCGGGGGGACCTACGAGCAGTACTTC.

CDR3 DNA: TGCGCCAGCAGCTTGGTCGCGGGGGCTAATTCACCCCTCCACTTT. Translation gives CASSLVAGANSPLHF. The chain couples TRBV5-1 to TRBJ1-6; D might be TRBD1 (6 bases). CDR3 length equals 15 residues. CDR1 and CDR2 from the germline V gene are SGHRS and YFSETQ. Trimming shortened V by 0 bases and J by 6 bases, and 10 bases separated the two germline ends.

The chain has TRBV28 and TRBJ2-1; 11 positions agree with TRBD2. CDR3 length: 17 residues. V lost 6 bases and J lost 5; bases outside the gene matches: 12. CDR1 is MDHEN and CDR2 is SYDVKM in the germline V gene. This chain's CDR3 is CASSPIVLAGAHNEQFF. The CDR3, as DNA: TGTGCCAGCAGCCCTATAGTACTAGCGGGGGCCCACAATGAGCAGTTCTTC.

The J gene is TRBJ1-2, the V gene TRBV27; D is unclear. Per the germline V gene, CDR1 is MNHEY and CDR2 is SMNVEV (reference sequence). The V end lost 6 bases, the J end lost 4 bases, and 15 bases lay between the germline ends. The CDR3 has 14 amino acids. CDR3 in amino acids: CASSPLGGPYGYTF. CDR3 coding DNA: TGTGCCAGCAGCCCCCTAGGAGGACCCTATGGCTACACCTTC.

In its sample, this clone was seen once. The rearrangement links TRBV30 to TRBJ1-1; 9 bases align to TRBD1. The J segment lost 1 base and the V segment lost 5 bases, leaving 8 bases of the junction unmatched. CDR1 and CDR2 (germline): GTSNPN, SVGIG (reference sequence). The CDR3 consists of 15 residues. CDR3 protein: CAWLLNRGRNTEAFF. The CDR3 nucleotides read TGTGCCTGGCTCCTGAACAGGGGGCGGAACACTGAAGCTTTCTTT.

The gene calls are TRBV9 and TRBJ1-4, with TRBD1 matching 8 bases. Germline CDR1 reads SGDLS; CDR2 reads YYNGEE. Losses at the gene ends were 2 bases for V and 8 bases for J; bases not matched to a gene: 8. The CDR3 contains 15 residues. CDR3 in DNA: TGTGCCAGCAGCGTCGACAGGGGAGGAGGCGAAAAACTGTTTTTT. Translating gives CASSVDRGGGEKLFF.

The rearrangement links TRBV9 to TRBJ2-2; D perhaps matches TRBD1 (6 bases). Germline CDR1 is SGDLS and CDR2 is YYNGEE. V shed 3 bases and J shed 2 bases, with 17 bases lying between them. CDR3 size: 17 residues. CDR3 amino acids: CASSGDPGVFNTGELFF. The CDR3 DNA follows: TGTGCCAGCAGCGGCGACCCAGGGGTCTTTAACACCGGGGAGCTGTTTTTT.

The chain carries TRBV5-1 and TRBJ2-2, with D possibly matching TRBD2 (7 bases). The CDR3 consists of 16 residues. V was pared by 0 bases and J by 3 bases, with 12 bases between. The germline V gene has CDR1 SGHRS and CDR2 YFSETQ. CDR3 in amino acids: CASSLDGGRDTGELFF. CDR3 DNA sequence: TGCGCCAGCAGCTTGGACGGGGGGCGTGACACCGGGGAGCTGTTTTTT.